The clone carrying this T cell receptor (beta chain) was counted a few times. V lost 2 bases, J lost 7 bases, and 12 bases lay in between. The CDR3 totals 14 residues. Germline V gene sequence: CDR1 MNHEY, CDR2 SVGEGT. The protocol attached unique molecular identifiers to individual cDNA molecules. One entry per CDR3 protein results from TCRdb running MiXCR on the 5' RACE reads. The sample carries tens of thousands of distinct CDR3 sequences, about 6% recorded once. This entry comes from a study of early T cells in non-severe SARS-CoV-2 infection. The sequence came from an adult who was a healthcare worker with PCR-confirmed SARS-CoV-2 infection or an uninfected control (not recorded which). The chain joins TRBV6-2 or TRBV6-3 to TRBJ2-4; D is uncertain. Specimen: whole blood. CDR3 sequence: CASSYSRIRNIQYF. DNA for the CDR3: TGTGCCAGCAGTTACAGTCGAATTAGGAACATTCAGTACTTC.